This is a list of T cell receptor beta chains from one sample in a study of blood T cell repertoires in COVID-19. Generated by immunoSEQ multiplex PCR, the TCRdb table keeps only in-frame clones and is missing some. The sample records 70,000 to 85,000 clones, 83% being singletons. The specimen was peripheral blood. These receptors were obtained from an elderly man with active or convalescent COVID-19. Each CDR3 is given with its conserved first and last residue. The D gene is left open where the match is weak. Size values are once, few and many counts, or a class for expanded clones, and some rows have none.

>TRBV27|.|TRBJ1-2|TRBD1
TGTGCCAGCAGCCAACAGGGGGTCGCTGGCTACACCTTC
CASSQQGVAGYTF
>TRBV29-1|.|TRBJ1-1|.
TGCAGCGTACCCATCCGAGGGAGGACGGAGAACACTGAAGCTTTCTTT
CSVPIRGRTENTEAFF
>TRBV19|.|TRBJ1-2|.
TGTGCCAGTAGTATAAACAGGTTCTATGGCTACACCTTC
CASSINRFYGYTF
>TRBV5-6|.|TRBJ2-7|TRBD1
TGTGCCAGCAAGATACAGGGGGCGCAGTACGAGCAGTACTTC
CASKIQGAQYEQYF
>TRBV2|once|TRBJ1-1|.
TGTGCCAGCTGGAGGGGGGGCACTGAAGCTTTCTTT
CASWRGGTEAFF
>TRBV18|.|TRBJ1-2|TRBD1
TGTGCCAGCTCGCTACAGGGGGCACCTAACTATGGCTACACCTTC
CASSLQGAPNYGYTF
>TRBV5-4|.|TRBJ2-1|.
TGTGCCAGCAGCTTGGGACGGACTAAATACAATGAGCAGTTCTTC
CASSLGRTKYNEQFF
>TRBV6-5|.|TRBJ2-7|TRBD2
TGTGCCAGCAGTTCTAGCGGGAGTTCCTACGAGCAGTACTTC
CASSSSGSSYEQYF
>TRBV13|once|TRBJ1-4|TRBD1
TGTGCCAGCAGCTTTGGGACAGGAGCTACTAATGAAAAACTGTTTTTT
CASSFGTGATNEKLFF
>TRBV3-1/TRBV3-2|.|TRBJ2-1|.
TGTGCCAGCAGCCAAGATGGCGGGTCCTACAATGAGCAGTTCTTC
CASSQDGGSYNEQFF
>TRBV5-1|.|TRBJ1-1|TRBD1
TGCGCCAGCAGCTTTACAGGGGTGAACACTGAAGCTTTCTTT
CASSFTGVNTEAFF
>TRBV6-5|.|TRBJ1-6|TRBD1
TGTGCCAGCAGTTTCACCGGGACAGGGAGTTCACCCCTCCACTTT
CASSFTGTGSSPLHF
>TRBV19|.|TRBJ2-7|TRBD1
TGTGCCAGTACCCCAGGGGGACAGAGGTACGAGCAGTACTTC
CASTPGGQRYEQYF
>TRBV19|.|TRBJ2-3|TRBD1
TGTGCCAGTAGTGGGGACAGGGGCAAAGCAGATACGCAGTATTTT
CASSGDRGKADTQYF
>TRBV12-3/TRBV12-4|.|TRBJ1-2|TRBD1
TGTGCCAGCGGCCTGGGACAGTTCTATGGCTACACCTTC
CASGLGQFYGYTF
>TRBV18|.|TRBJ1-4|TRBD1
TGTGCCAGCTCAGTGCCCAGATTGACAGGGCCCGAAAAACTGTTTTTT
CASSVPRLTGPEKLFF
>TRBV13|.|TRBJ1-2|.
TGTGCCAGCAGCTTATGGCCAGGGTATGGCTACACCTTC
CASSLWPGYGYTF
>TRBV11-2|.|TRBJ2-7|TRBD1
TGTGCCAGCAGCTTAGATAGGGACAGCGAGCAGTACTTC
CASSLDRDSEQYF
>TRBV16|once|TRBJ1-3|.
TGTGCCAGCAGCCAATCGGGAGGCTCGGGAAACACCATATATTTT
CASSQSGGSGNTIYF
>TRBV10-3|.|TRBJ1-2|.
TGTGCCATCAGTGAGTCGACAAGAACTGCTACCTATGGCTACACCTTC
CAISESTRTATYGYTF
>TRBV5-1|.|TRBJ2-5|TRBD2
TGCGCCAGCAGCTTGGACTCAACGGGAGGGCAAGAGACCCAGTACTTC
CASSLDSTGGQETQYF
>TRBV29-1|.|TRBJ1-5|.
TGCACCCGGGGGGGGAGCAATCAGCCCCAGCATTTT
CTRGGSNQPQHF
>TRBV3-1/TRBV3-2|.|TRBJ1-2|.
TGTGCCAGCAGCCAACCCCGCGGACGGGGAGACTATGGCTACACCTTC
CASSQPRGRGDYGYTF
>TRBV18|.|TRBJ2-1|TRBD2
TGTGCCAGCTCACCGGGACTAGCGGAGTACAATGAGCAGTTCTTC
CASSPGLAEYNEQFF
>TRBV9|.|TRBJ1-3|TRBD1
TGTGCCAGCAGCCCTAGGGGGACAGGGGGAACCTCTGGAAACACCATATATTTT
CASSPRGTGGTSGNTIYF
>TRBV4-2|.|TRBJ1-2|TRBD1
TGTGCCAGCAGCCAAGTTATGACAGGGGGCGGGTATGGCTACACCTTC
CASSQVMTGGGYGYTF
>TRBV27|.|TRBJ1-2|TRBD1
TGTGCCAGCAGTTCCAGGGGGTGGAATGGCTACACCTTC
CASSSRGWNGYTF
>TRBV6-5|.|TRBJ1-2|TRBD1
TGTGCCAGCAGCGGCCTAACAGGGGGCTATGGCTACACCTTC
CASSGLTGGYGYTF
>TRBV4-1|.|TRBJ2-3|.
TGCGCCAGCAGCCAAGATCGGGACACCAGAAGAGCAGATACGCAGTATTTT
CASSQDRDTRRADTQYF
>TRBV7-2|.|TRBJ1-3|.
TGTGCCAGCAGCACAGGGCTCGGAAACACCATATATTTT
CASSTGLGNTIYF
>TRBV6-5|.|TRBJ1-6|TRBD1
TGTGCCAGCAGTTACGGCAGGGGGTTGTCACCCCTCCACTTT
CASSYGRGLSPLHF
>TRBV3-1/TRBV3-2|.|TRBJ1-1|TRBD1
TGTGCCACCCAGTCATCGGACAGGGGATACACTGAAGCTTTCTTT
CATQSSDRGYTEAFF
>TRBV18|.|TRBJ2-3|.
TGTGCCAGCTCCCCGGGGTATCTGCCAGATACGCAGTATTTT
CASSPGYLPDTQYF
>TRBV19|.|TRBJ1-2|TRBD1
TGTGCCAGTAGTTCGGACAGGGTCGGGACCGGCTACACCTTC
CASSSDRVGTGYTF
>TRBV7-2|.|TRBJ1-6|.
TGTGCCAGCAGCCTCAGCCCCCTCCGGACAGCCAGGGGTTCACCCCTCCACTTT
CASSLSPLRTARGSPLHF
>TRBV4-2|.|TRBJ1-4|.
TGTGCCAGCAGCCAAGTGGGCGGGGGAAATGAAAAACTGTTTTTT
CASSQVGGGNEKLFF
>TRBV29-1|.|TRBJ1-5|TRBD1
TGCAGCGTGGGGGACAGGGGTAGCAATCAGCCCCAGCATTTT
CSVGDRGSNQPQHF
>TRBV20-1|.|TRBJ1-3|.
TGCAGTGCTAGTCCGTACGGGGGGCTTGGAAACACCATATATTTT
CSASPYGGLGNTIYF
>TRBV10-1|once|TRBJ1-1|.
TGCGCCAGCAGCGGTGAGCAGAACACTGAAGCTTTCTTT
CASSGEQNTEAFF
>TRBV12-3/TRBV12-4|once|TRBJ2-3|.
TGTGCCAGCAGTTTAGCGGCCACAGATACGCAGTATTTT
CASSLAATDTQYF
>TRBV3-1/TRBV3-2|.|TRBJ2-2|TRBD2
TGTGCCAGCAACCTTGCGGGGGGCGACACCGGGGAGCTGTTTTTT
CASNLAGGDTGELFF
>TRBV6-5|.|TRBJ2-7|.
TGTGCCAGCAGTTACTCGAGGGGGATGGCCTACGAGCAGTACTTC
CASSYSRGMAYEQYF
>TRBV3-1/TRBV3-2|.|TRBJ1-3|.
TGTGCCAGCAGCCGAATGAGACAGGCCTCTGGAAACACCATATATTTT
CASSRMRQASGNTIYF
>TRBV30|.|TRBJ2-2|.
TGTGCCTGGAGTGTTAAGGGGGGGTACACCGGGGAGCTGTTTTTT
CAWSVKGGYTGELFF
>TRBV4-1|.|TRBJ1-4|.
TGCGCCAGCAGCCTCCAATGGGGCAATGAAAAACTGTTTTTT
CASSLQWGNEKLFF
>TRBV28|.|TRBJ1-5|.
TGTGCCAGCAGTTTACAGGGGTATCAGCCCCAGCATTTT
CASSLQGYQPQHF
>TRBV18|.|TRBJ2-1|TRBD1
TGTGCCAGCTCACCACCGAGGGGGACAGGGGGGTCCTACAATGAGCAGTTCTTC
CASSPPRGTGGSYNEQFF
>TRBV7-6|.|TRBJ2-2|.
TGTGCCAGCAGCTTGGCGTATGGACTTAACACCGGGGAGCTGTTTTTT
CASSLAYGLNTGELFF
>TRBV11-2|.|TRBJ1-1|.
TGTGCCAGCAGCCCCGAACCGGGGTCGGGCACTGAAGCTTTCTTT
CASSPEPGSGTEAFF
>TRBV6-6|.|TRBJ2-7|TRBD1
TGTGCCAGCGATCGGACAGGGAAGTACGAGCAGTACTTC
CASDRTGKYEQYF
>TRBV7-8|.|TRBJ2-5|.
TGTGCCAGCAGCTTCGGTGGGAGGGAGACCCAGTACTTC
CASSFGGRETQYF
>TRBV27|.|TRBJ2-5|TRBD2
TGTGCCAGCAGTTTGCGTAGCGGGGAGACCCAGTACTTC
CASSLRSGETQYF
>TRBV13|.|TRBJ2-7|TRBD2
TGTGCCAGCAGCCCGAAGCGGGGGGGCGTCCACGAGCAGTACTTC
CASSPKRGGVHEQYF
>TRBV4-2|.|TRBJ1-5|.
TGTGCCAGCAGCCAAATACAGTCGGATCAGCCCCAGCATTTT
CASSQIQSDQPQHF
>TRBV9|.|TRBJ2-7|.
TGTGCCAGCAGCCCCCGGGGGACGGGGCCCTACGAGCAGTACTTC
CASSPRGTGPYEQYF
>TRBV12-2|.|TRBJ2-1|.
TGTGCAAGTCGCTTAGCCGTGGGAAGGCTAGCGGGAGTCAATGAGCAGTTCTTC
CASRLAVGRLAGVNEQFF
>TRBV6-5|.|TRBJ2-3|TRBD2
TGTGCCAGCAGACCCGGGACTAGCGGGGCAGATACGCAGTATTTT
CASRPGTSGADTQYF